A single sample is the source of the 31 T cell receptor beta chains below, sequenced in a study of post-analysis software for immune sequencing data. Study findings and constraints: The study found TRBV5-6, TRBV5-1 and TRBV20-1 among roughly 5 TRBV segments more frequent in patients than controls.

Unique molecular identifiers were carried by the TCR beta cDNA libraries. MiXCR was run by TCRdb on the PCR reads, yielding one entry per CDR3 protein. The sample records approximately 730,000 distinct CDR3 sequences, under 60% being singletons. No antigens are known for them. Material for sequencing was blood. The receptors originated from a girl aged 10-17 years with multiple sclerosis.

In the case of this clonotype: A junction end diverges from the germline sequence, so it may reflect a read error. The rearrangement uses TRBV9 and TRBJ2-3; D is possibly TRBD2 (6 bases). The CDR3 is made up of 14 amino acids. CDR1 SGDLS and CDR2 YYNGEE come from the germline V gene. CDR3 amino acids: CASSGAGITGTQYF. CDR3 in DNA: TGTGCCAGCAGCGGGGCGGGAATTACAGGTACGCAGTATTTT.

This clonotype was seen only a few times. The rearrangement joins TRBV10-3 to TRBJ2-1; D remains ambiguous. Germline CDR1 is ENHRY and CDR2 is SYGVKD. V gave up 3 bases and J gave up 5 bases, with 8 bases separating them. The CDR3 contains 13 residues. CDR3 nucleotides: TGTGCCATCAGTGAACTCGCGAACAATGAGCAGTTCTTC. This encodes CAISELANNEQFF.

This clonotype was found once. This chain uses TRBV6-6 with TRBJ2-3, with no clear D. Trimming removed 6 bases at V and 3 bases at J, with 16 bases between. The germline V gene encodes CDR1 MNHNY and CDR2 SVGAGI (reference sequence). This CDR3 is built from 15 residues. The CDR3 here is CASRADVISTDTQYF. The CDR3 bases are TGTGCCAGCAGGGCGGATGTGATTAGTACAGATACGCAGTATTTT.

This clonotype was picked up a small number of times. The chain is built from TRBV12-5 and TRBJ2-7; 7 bases are shared with TRBD1. This CDR3 is built from 12 residues. CDR1 is LGHNT and CDR2 is FRNRAP in the germline V gene. V shed 4 bases, J shed 5 bases, and the junction held 2 bases outside the gene matches. CDR3 sequence (DNA): TGTGCTAGTGGTTCCACAGGGGACGAGCAGTACTTC. Protein sequence: CASGSTGDEQYF.

Note on this clonotype: The junction and the germline gene differ at one end; a read error may be behind it. The chain uses TRBV7-8 and TRBJ2-3; D possibly corresponds to TRBD2 (6 bases). The V gene's germline CDR1 is SGHVS and CDR2 FQNEAQ. The CDR3 contains 15 residues. The CDR3 reads CASSSSYGSKDTQYF. The CDR3 bases are TGTGCCAGCAGCTCAAGTTACGGGAGCAAAGATACGCAGTATTTT.

The chain carries TRBV7-8 and TRBJ1-1; unclear D gene. This CDR3 has 13 amino acids. Germline loops: CDR1 SGHVS, CDR2 FQNEAQ. Trimming pared 4 bases from V and 1 base from J, leaving 7 bases between. The CDR3 DNA is TGTGCCAGCAGCTCTCGGACGAACACTGAAGCTTTCTTT. This encodes CASSSRTNTEAFF.

A note on this clonotype: The DNA is left out, because the CDR3 cannot be placed on it with certainty; the CDR3 is given as TCRdb lists it. The chain links TRBV21-1 to TRBJ1-4; TRBD1 reflects the table's D call only, with no check against the DNA. TRBV21-1 counts as a pseudogene. The length of the CDR3 is 19 amino acids, counting both ends. The CDR3 region is CVSSKEKGRVGLGTQKLFF.

V is TRBV29-1 and J is TRBJ1-2; D gene ambiguous. V lost 6 bases, J lost 5 bases, and 16 bases lay in between. This CDR3 region has 13 residues. Germline values: CDR1 SQVTM, CDR2 ANQGSEA. The CDR3 sequence: CSVETVTVYGYTF. CDR3 sequence (DNA): TGCAGCGTGGAGACGGTTACAGTTTATGGCTACACCTTC. Drawing the rest from reference TRBV29-1 and TRBJ1-2, the complete variable domain is SAVISQKPSRDICQRGTSLTIQCQVDSQVTMMFWYRQQPGQSLTLIATANQGSEATYESGFVIDKFPISRPNLTFSTLTVSNMSPEDSSIYLCSVETVTVYGYTFGSGTRLTVV.

This clonotype was recorded a few times. The chain uses TRBV7-2 and TRBJ2-3; possibly TRBD2 for D (6 bases). Looked up from germline, CDR1 is SGHTA and CDR2 is FQGNSA. This CDR3 region has 16 residues. The V end was cut by 2 bases, the J end by 4 bases, with 16 bases between. CDR3 residues: CASSLLTAGRADTQYF. The CDR3 DNA sequence: TGTGCCAGCAGCTTATTGACCGCGGGACGGGCAGATACGCAGTATTTT.

This clonotype was picked up many times. This chain connects TRBV7-6 to TRBJ2-3; D possibly corresponds to TRBD2 (5 bases). The CDR3 is made up of 13 amino acids. CDR1 is SGHVS and CDR2 is FNYEAQ in the germline V gene. Deletions cut 5 bases from V and 4 bases from J, with 10 bases between. CDR3 nucleotides: TGTGCCAGCAGCCAGGACTCCCCAGATACGCAGTATTTT. Amino acids: CASSQDSPDTQYF.

The table lists this clonotype with a few counts. At one of its ends the junction is not consistent with the germline gene, which may arise from a read error. The chain links TRBV10-3 to TRBJ2-2; the match to TRBD2 covers 9 bases. The CDR3 loop spans 14 amino acids. Germline values: CDR1 ENHRY, CDR2 SYGVKD. In DNA, the CDR3 is TGTGCCATCAATGAGCGGGGGGCCACCGGGGAGCTGTTTTTT. It is translated as CAINERGATGELFF.

The chain is built from TRBV29-1 and TRBJ2-5, with 12 bases aligning to TRBD2. Per germline, CDR1 SQVTM and CDR2 ANQGSEA. The V and J ends lost 5 bases and 5 bases, in that order; junction bases with no gene match: 6. The CDR3 extends over 14 amino acids. The CDR3 DNA reads as TGCAGCGTTCGACCTACTAGCGGGAGGGAGACCCAGTACTTC. Translation gives CSVRPTSGRETQYF. The full variable domain, its missing parts supplied by reference TRBV29-1 and TRBJ2-5, is SAVISQKPSRDICQRGTSLTIQCQVDSQVTMMFWYRQQPGQSLTLIATANQGSEATYESGFVIDKFPISRPNLTFSTLTVSNMSPEDSSIYLCSVRPTSGRETQYFGPGTRLLVL.

The gene calls are TRBV4-3 and TRBJ2-1, with a weak D call TRBD2 (6 bases). CDR3 length: 18 residues. The V and J ends lost 2 bases and 7 bases respectively, with 24 bases between them. The germline CDR1 and CDR2 sequences are LGHNA and YSLEER. CDR3 nucleotides: TGCGCCAGCAGCCAACTCCCGGACGTAGTGGGAGGTTTTAATGAGCAGTTCTTC. Translation: CASSQLPDVVGGFNEQFF.

A few counts support this clonotype. The gene calls are TRBV12-3 or TRBV12-4 and TRBJ2-1; TRBD2 aligns across 13 bases. The CDR3 is 15 amino acids. J was trimmed by 8 bases and V by 6 bases; bases with no gene match: 7. The CDR3 spells CASRGLAGVRHEQFF. CDR3 DNA sequence: TGTGCCAGCAGAGGACTAGCGGGAGTTCGGCATGAGCAGTTCTTC.

The gene calls are TRBV6-2 or TRBV6-3 and TRBJ2-1; 8 bases match TRBD2. With 0 bases clipped from V and 4 bases from J, the junction kept 11 bases outside the gene matches. The CDR3 is made up of 18 amino acids. Germline lookup yields CDR1 MNHEY and CDR2 SVGEGT. DNA for the CDR3: TGTGCCAGCAGTTACTCCGGGGGGGAGACAGCTTTTTACAATGAGCAGTTCTTC. It is translated as CASSYSGGETAFYNEQFF.

This clonotype showed up just a few times. V is TRBV27 and J is TRBJ1-2; weak D call: TRBD1 (5 bases). The CDR3 is made up of 12 amino acids. CDR1 and CDR2 from the germline V gene are MNHEY and SMNVEV (reference sequence). V was trimmed by 6 bases and J by 5 bases, leaving 10 bases between them. CDR3 in amino acids: CASSDRLYGYTF. The DNA of the CDR3 is TGTGCCAGCAGCGACAGACTATATGGCTACACCTTC.

The genes are TRBV5-1 and TRBJ2-5; D might be TRBD1 (5 bases). The J call may be incorrect, as the DNA end agrees better with TRBJ2-7. Germline V CDR1 and CDR2: SGHRS, YFSETQ. The CDR3 has 15 residues. CDR3 region: CASSLWQGSPGEQYF. For the CDR3, the DNA is TGCGCCAGCAGCTTGTGGCAGGGCTCCCCCGGCGAGCAGTACTTC.

V gene TRBV20-1 combines with J gene TRBJ2-5; D is possibly TRBD1 (6 bases). V gave up 5 bases and J gave up 0 bases, with 22 bases separating them. This CDR3 contains 17 residues. Germline V gene sequence: CDR1 DFQATT, CDR2 SNEGSKA (reference sequence). The CDR3 DNA follows: TGCAGTGCTCCCCGAGGGGGTCGAGGCCTGTACCAAGAGACCCAGTACTTC. This codes for CSAPRGGRGLYQETQYF.

The chain combines TRBV7-9 with TRBJ2-6, with D perhaps matching TRBD2 (5 bases). The germline gives CDR1 SEHNR, CDR2 FQNEAQ (reference sequence). V was trimmed by 6 bases and J by 1 base, leaving 13 bases between them. CDR3 length equals 16 residues. CDR3 nucleotides: TGTGCCAGCAGACCGATCGACTATTCTGGGGCCAACGTCCTGACTTTC. This translates into CASRPIDYSGANVLTF.

The CDR3 bases are TGCGCCAGCAGGGGTCTAGCGGGCCAAGCTAGCACAGATACGCAGTATTTT. The encoded protein is CASRGLAGQASTDTQYF. The chain is built from TRBV5-1 and TRBJ2-3, with 8 bases fitting TRBD2. The germline CDR1 and CDR2 sequences are SGHRS and YFSETQ. There are 17 residues in the CDR3. V trimming: 5 bases; J trimming: 0 bases; junction bases outside the gene matches: 11.

V is TRBV5-1 and J is TRBJ1-3; TRBD1 might be the D (5 bases). The CDR3 totals 16 residues. V lost 0 bases and J lost 0, with 10 bases in between. Germline CDR1 and CDR2: SGHRS and YFSETQ. The CDR3 coding sequence is TGCGCCAGCAGCTTGGGACAGCGAGGCTCTGGAAACACCATATATTTT. It is translated as CASSLGQRGSGNTIYF.

The chain couples TRBV20-1 to TRBJ1-2, with D unresolved. Germline CDR1 DFQATT, CDR2 SNEGSKA (reference sequence). Deletions cut 6 bases from V and 0 bases from J, with 11 bases between. The CDR3 is 13 amino acids. The DNA for the CDR3 is TGCAGTGCCGGTCTGGAAGCTAACTATGGCTACACCTTC. It codes for CSAGLEANYGYTF.

This sequence joins TRBV24-1 and TRBJ1-3; D unresolved. The CDR3 has 13 residues. The germline V gene encodes CDR1 KGHDR and CDR2 SFDVKD. Trimming took off 1 base at V and 4 bases at J, with 4 bases between the two ends. The DNA of the CDR3 is TGTGCCACCAGTGATTTCGTAGGAAACACCATATATTTT. Its protein product is CATSDFVGNTIYF.

The chain carries TRBV5-6 and TRBJ2-7; 8 nucleotides agree with TRBD2. There are 15 residues in the CDR3. V shed 1 base, J shed 6 bases, and the junction held 9 bases outside the gene matches. Germline assignment: CDR1 SGHDT and CDR2 YYEEEE. The CDR3 DNA follows: TGTGCCAGCAGCTTGAACGGGAGGGCCTGGAGCGAGCAGTACTTC. Protein product: CASSLNGRAWSEQYF.

The chain employs TRBV7-9 and TRBJ1-2; 9 nucleotides match TRBD1. V was clipped by 5 bases and J by 4 bases; unmatched bases: 2. The CDR3 length is 13 residues. Germline loops: CDR1 SEHNR, CDR2 FQNEAQ (reference sequence). CDR3 DNA sequence: TGTGCCAGCAGCGGGACAGGGCCCTATGGCTACACCTTC. It yields the protein CASSGTGPYGYTF.

This clonotype appeared once. The chain links TRBV15 to TRBJ1-5; the D is unclear. V was shortened by 4 bases and J by 1 base, with 5 bases between the two germline ends. From germline, CDR1 is LNHNV and CDR2 YYDKDF (reference sequence). This CDR3 is 13 amino acids long. CDR3 nucleotides: TGTGCCACCAGCATACTGAGCAATCAGCCCCAGCATTTT. Protein sequence: CATSILSNQPQHF.

This clonotype has more than one count but fewer than ten. Mismatch with germline at one junction end may stem from a read error. The CDR3 DNA reads as TGTGCTAGCAGCTTACACCGGGAACAAGAGACCCAGTACTTC. It specifies CASSLHREQETQYF. The chain uses TRBV7-7 and TRBJ2-5; D possibly corresponds to TRBD2 (5 bases). The CDR3 consists of 14 residues. CDR1 and CDR2 from the germline V gene are SSHAT and FNYEAQ (reference sequence).

The sample holds a few counts of this clonotype. The chain links TRBV12-3 or TRBV12-4 to TRBJ1-2; D call uncertain. Trimming left V 6 bases short and J 1 base short, with 12 bases between. The CDR3 is made up of 14 amino acids. Written as DNA, the CDR3 is TGTGCCAGCAGGTTGGCAGCGATTAACTATGGCTACACCTTC. Amino acids: CASRLAAINYGYTF.

V gene TRBV24-1 combines with J gene TRBJ1-1, with D unclear. The CDR3 sequence is 13 residues long. CDR1 is KGHDR, CDR2 SFDVKD, per germline. V gave up 7 bases and J gave up 1 base, with 9 bases separating them. CDR3: CATRSPGNTEAFF. The CDR3 bases are TGTGCCACCAGGTCCCCAGGGAACACTGAAGCTTTCTTT.

This chain connects TRBV25-1 to TRBJ2-7; 8 bases agree with TRBD1. CDR1 and CDR2 (germline): MGHDK, SYGVNS. After removal of 2 bases from V and 0 bases from J, the junction contained 6 bases not matched to a gene. The CDR3 is 16 residues long. In DNA form, the CDR3 reads TGTGCCAGCAGTGAAGGAGACAGGGGCAGCTCCTACGAGCAGTACTTC. This codes for CASSEGDRGSSYEQYF.

The chain has TRBV6-5 and TRBJ2-4; 10 bases are shared with TRBD2. Judging by the DNA end, TRBJ2-7 fits better; the J call may be wrong. Germline lookup yields CDR1 MNHEY and CDR2 SVGAGI. The CDR3 runs 15 residues. This CDR3 reads CASRASSGSFSEQYF. The CDR3 DNA follows: TGTGCCAGCCGGGCCTCTAGCGGGAGCTTCAGCGAGCAGTACTTC.